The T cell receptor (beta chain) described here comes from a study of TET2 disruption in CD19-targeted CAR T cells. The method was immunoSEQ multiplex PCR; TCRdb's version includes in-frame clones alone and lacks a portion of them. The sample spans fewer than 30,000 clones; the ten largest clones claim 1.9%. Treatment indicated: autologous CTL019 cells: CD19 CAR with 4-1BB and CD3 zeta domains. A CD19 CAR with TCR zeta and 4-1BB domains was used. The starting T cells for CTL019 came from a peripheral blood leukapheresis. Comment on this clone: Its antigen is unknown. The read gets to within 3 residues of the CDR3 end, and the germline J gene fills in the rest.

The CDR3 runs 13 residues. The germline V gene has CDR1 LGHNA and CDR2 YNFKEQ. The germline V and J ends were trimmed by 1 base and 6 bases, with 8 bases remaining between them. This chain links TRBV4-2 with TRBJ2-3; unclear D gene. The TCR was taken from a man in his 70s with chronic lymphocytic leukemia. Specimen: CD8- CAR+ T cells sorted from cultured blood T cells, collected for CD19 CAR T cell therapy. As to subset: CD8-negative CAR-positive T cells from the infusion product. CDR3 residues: CASSQGVGDTQYF. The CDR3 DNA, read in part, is TGTGCCAGCAGCCAAGGCGTAGGGGATACG.